This TCR beta chain was sequenced for a study of cytomegalovirus exposure and HLA in healthy donors. Vbeta (60) and Jbeta (13) primers were used in the PCR. The repertoire was sequenced with immunoSEQ multiplex PCR; TCRdb's copy has only in-frame clones and lacks some. The sample has 150,000 to 200,000 clones, approximately 86% seen once. The CDR3 is 16 residues long. Germline V gene data show CDR1 as SEHNR and CDR2 as FQNEAQ (reference sequence). V was pared by 5 bases and J by 2 bases, with 19 bases between. The sample taken for sequencing was PBMCs. The TCR comes from a woman between 18 and 29 years old in good health and CMV-seronegative. This chain connects TRBV7-9 to TRBJ2-7; D is possibly TRBD1 (6 bases). CDR3 DNA sequence: TGTGCCAGCAGCCCTAAGGGCCTACAGGGACCCTACGAGCAGTACTTC. This sequence encodes CASSPKGLQGPYEQYF.